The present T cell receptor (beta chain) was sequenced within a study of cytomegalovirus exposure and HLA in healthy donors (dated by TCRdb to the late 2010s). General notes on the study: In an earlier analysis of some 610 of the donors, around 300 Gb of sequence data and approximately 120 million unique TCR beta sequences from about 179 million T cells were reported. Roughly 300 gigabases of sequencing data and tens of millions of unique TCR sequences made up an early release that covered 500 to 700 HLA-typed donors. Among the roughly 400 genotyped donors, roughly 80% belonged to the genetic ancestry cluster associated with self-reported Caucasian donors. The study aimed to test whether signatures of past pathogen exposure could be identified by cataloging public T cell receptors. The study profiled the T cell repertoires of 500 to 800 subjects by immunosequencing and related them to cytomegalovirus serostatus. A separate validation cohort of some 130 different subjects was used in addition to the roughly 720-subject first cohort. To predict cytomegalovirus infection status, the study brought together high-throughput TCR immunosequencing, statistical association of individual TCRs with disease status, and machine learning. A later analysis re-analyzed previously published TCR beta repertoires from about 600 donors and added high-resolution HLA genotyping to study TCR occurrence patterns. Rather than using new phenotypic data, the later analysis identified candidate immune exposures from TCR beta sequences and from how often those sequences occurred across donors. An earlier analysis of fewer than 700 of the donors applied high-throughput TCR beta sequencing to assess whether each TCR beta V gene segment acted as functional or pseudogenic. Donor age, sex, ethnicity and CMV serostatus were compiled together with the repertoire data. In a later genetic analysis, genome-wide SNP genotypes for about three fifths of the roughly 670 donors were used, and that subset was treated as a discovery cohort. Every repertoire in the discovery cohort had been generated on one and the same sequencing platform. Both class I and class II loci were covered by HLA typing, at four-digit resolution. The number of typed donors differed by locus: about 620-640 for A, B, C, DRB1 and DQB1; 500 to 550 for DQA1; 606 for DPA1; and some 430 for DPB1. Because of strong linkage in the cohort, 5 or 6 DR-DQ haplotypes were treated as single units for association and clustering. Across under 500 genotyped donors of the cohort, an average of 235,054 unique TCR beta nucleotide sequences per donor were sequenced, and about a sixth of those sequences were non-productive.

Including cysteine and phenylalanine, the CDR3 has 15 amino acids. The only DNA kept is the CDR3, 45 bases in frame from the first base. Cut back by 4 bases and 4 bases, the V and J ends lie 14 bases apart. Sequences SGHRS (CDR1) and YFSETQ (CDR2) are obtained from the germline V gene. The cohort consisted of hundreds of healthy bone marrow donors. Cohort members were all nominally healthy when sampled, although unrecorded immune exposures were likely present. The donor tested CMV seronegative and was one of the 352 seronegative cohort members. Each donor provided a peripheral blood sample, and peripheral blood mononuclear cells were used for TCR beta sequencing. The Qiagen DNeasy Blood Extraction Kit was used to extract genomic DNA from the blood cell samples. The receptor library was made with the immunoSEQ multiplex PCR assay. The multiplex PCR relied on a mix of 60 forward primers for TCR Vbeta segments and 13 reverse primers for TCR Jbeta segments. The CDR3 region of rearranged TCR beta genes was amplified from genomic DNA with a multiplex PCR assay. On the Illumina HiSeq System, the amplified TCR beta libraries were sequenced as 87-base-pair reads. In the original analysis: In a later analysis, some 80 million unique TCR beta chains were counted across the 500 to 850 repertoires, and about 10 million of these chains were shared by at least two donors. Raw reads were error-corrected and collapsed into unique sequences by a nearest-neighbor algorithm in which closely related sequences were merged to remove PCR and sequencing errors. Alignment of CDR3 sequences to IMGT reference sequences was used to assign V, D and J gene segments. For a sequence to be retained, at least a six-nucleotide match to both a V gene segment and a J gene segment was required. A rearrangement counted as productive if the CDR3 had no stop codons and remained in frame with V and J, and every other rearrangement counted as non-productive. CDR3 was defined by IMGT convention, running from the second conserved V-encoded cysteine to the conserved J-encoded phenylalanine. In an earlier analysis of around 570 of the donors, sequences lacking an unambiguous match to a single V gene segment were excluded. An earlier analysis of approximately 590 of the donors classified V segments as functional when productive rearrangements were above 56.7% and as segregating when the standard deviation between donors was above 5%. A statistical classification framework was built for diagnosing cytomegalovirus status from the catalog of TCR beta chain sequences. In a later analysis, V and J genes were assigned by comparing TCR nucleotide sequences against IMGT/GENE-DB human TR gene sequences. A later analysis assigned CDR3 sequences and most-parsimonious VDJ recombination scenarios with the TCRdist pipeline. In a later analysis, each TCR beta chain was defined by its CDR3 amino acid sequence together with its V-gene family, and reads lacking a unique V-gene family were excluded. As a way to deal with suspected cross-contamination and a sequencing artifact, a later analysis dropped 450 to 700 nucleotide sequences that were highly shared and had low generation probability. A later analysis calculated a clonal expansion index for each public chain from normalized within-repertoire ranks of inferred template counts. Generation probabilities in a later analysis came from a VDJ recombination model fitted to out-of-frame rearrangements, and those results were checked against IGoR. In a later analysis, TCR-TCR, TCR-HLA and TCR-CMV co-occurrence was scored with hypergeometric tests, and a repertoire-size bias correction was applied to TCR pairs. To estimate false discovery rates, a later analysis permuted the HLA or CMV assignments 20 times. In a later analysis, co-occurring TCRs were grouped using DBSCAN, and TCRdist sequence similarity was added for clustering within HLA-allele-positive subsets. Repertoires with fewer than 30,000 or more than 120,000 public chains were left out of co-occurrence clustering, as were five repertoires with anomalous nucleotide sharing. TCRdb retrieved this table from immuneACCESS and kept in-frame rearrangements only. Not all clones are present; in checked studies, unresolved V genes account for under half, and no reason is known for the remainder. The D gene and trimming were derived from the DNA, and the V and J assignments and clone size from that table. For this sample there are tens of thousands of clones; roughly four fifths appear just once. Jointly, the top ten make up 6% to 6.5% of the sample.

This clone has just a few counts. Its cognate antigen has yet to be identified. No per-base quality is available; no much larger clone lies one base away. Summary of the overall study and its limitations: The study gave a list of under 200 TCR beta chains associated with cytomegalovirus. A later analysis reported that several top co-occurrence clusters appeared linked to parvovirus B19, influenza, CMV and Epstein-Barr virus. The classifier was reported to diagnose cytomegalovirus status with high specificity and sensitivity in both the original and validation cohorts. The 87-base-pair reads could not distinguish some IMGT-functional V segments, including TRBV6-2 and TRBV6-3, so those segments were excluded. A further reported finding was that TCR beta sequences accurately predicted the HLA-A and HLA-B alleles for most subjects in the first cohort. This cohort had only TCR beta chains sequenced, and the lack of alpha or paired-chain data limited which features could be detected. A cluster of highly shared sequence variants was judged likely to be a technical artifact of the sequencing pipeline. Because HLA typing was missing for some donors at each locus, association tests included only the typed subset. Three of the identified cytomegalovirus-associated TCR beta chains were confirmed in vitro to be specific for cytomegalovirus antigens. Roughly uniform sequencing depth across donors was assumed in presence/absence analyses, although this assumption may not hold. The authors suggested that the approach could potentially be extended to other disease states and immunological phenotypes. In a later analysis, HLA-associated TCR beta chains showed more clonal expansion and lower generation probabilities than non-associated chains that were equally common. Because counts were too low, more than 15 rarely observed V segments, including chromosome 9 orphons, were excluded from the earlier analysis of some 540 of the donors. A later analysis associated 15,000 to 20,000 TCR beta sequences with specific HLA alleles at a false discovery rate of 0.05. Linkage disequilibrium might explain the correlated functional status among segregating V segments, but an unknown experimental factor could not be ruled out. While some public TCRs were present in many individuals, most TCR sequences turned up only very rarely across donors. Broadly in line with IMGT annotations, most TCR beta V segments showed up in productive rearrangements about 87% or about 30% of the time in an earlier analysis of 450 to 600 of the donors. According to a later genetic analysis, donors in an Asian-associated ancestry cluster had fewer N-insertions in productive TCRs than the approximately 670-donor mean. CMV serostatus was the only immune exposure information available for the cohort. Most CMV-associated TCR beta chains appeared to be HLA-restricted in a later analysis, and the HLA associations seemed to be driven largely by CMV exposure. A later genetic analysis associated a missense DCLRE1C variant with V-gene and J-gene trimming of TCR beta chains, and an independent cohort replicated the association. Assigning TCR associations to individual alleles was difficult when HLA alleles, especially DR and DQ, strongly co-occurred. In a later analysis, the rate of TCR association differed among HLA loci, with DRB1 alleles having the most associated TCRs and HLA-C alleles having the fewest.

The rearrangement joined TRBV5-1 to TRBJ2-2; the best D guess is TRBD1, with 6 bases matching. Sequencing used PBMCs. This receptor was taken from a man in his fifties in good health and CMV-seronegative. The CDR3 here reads CASSKGQGSTGELFF. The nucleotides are TGCGCCAGCAGCAAGGGGCAGGGGAGCACCGGGGAGCTGTTTTTT.